This is a list of T cell receptor beta chains from one sample in a study of identifying expanded T cells in peripheral blood. This table comes from immunoSEQ multiplex PCR, and its TCRdb copy is limited to in-frame clones, with some not included. The table records tens of thousands of clones, about 80% of them present only once. Sequencing was performed on blood. The receptors stem from a person aged 18 to 75 in good health. The CDR3 runs from the conserved cysteine through the conserved F or W. D genes are given only for firm matches. The size entry is marked missing in some rows and otherwise reads once, few, many or a size class.

v_call,j_call,clone_size,d_call,cdr3_aa,cdr3_nt
TRBV7-2,TRBJ1-4,NA,TRBD1,CASSDIQGAREKLFF,TGTGCCAGCAGCGACATTCAGGGGGCGCGTGAAAAACTGTTTTTT
TRBV7-2,TRBJ2-7,few,NA,CASSPWGGEQYF,TGTGCCAGCAGCCCATGGGGCGGCGAGCAGTACTTC
TRBV6-1,TRBJ2-7,NA,NA,CASRGAGRSSYEQYF,TGTGCCAGCAGAGGTGCGGGACGGAGCTCCTACGAGCAGTACTTC
TRBV5-1,TRBJ2-1,NA,TRBD1,CASSTGGVGNEQFF,TGCGCCAGCAGTACAGGGGGAGTCGGCAATGAGCAGTTCTTC
TRBV4-3,TRBJ2-1,NA,TRBD2,CASSQDQAGGGQYNEQFF,TGCGCCAGCAGCCAAGATCAGGCGGGGGGAGGGCAGTACAATGAGCAGTTCTTC
TRBV27,TRBJ2-2,NA,TRBD2,CASSPGLASGELFF,TGTGCCAGCAGCCCGGGACTAGCTTCTGGGGAGCTGTTTTTT
TRBV9,TRBJ2-7,NA,TRBD1,CASSVGDSSYEQYF,TGTGCCAGCAGCGTAGGGGACAGTTCCTACGAGCAGTACTTC
TRBV7-6,TRBJ2-3,NA,TRBD2,CASSLAIGGATDTQYF,TGTGCCAGCAGCTTAGCGATCGGGGGGGCTACAGATACGCAGTATTTT
TRBV12-5,TRBJ2-1,NA,TRBD2,CASGRLAGGNEQFF,TGTGCTAGTGGCCGCCTAGCGGGAGGCAATGAGCAGTTCTTC
TRBV14,TRBJ1-1,NA,NA,CASSQDRRRSQVNTEAFF,TGTGCCAGCAGCCAAGACCGGAGAAGAAGTCAAGTGAACACTGAAGCTTTCTTT
TRBV7-2,TRBJ2-2,NA,NA,CASSLTGQLNTGELFF,TGTGCCAGCAGCTTAACCGGACAACTAAACACCGGGGAGCTGTTTTTT
TRBV6-6,TRBJ2-2,NA,TRBD2,CASSRTSGRELFF,TGTGCCAGCAGCCGAACTAGCGGGAGGGAGCTGTTTTTT
TRBV7-2,TRBJ2-7,NA,NA,CASTIRGGPSPYEQYF,TGTGCCAGCACCATCAGGGGGGGGCCGTCTCCCTACGAGCAGTACTTC
TRBV5-5,TRBJ1-2,NA,TRBD1,CASSRDSSNYGYTF,TGTGCCAGCAGCCGGGACAGTTCTAACTATGGCTACACCTTC
TRBV6-1,TRBJ1-5,NA,TRBD1,CASSRSRGYDQPQHF,TGTGCCAGCAGCAGATCCAGGGGGTACGATCAGCCCCAGCATTTT
TRBV7-1,TRBJ1-6,NA,NA,CASSLKNSPLHF,TGTGCCAGCAGCTTAAAGAATTCACCCCTCCACTTT
TRBV6-4,TRBJ1-1,NA,TRBD1,CASSPSSLTGVGYTEAFF,TGTGCCAGCAGTCCCAGCTCCTTAACAGGGGTGGGATATACTGAAGCTTTCTTT
TRBV4-1,TRBJ1-4,NA,NA,CASSVIGTSGEKLFF,TGCGCCAGCAGCGTTATAGGAACTTCTGGTGAAAAACTGTTTTTT
TRBV12-5,TRBJ1-1,NA,NA,CASGRDGSLRPEAFF,TGTGCTAGTGGCCGAGACGGGTCCCTCCGGCCTGAAGCTTTCTTT
TRBV30,TRBJ1-5,NA,TRBD1,CAWSVGQGAGGQPQHF,TGTGCCTGGAGTGTGGGACAGGGGGCTGGAGGTCAGCCCCAGCATTTT
TRBV7-2,TRBJ1-5,NA,NA,CASSLEVSAPEPQHF,TGTGCCAGCAGCTTAGAAGTCAGCGCCCCTGAGCCCCAGCATTTT
TRBV1,TRBJ1-4,NA,NA,CTRDGTVATNEKLFF,TGCACCAGAGACGGGACTGTTGCAACTAATGAAAAACTGTTTTTT
TRBV9,TRBJ2-3,NA,TRBD2,CASSGLAGVMDTQYF,TGTGCCAGCAGCGGACTAGCGGGAGTGATGGATACGCAGTATTTT
TRBV18,TRBJ2-7,NA,TRBD2,CASSPAGLAGYEQYF,TGTGCCAGCTCACCGGCGGGACTAGCGGGCTACGAGCAGTACTTC
TRBV5-1,TRBJ1-3,NA,TRBD1,CASSPDRALSGNTIYF,TGCGCCAGCAGCCCGGACAGGGCCCTCTCTGGAAACACCATATATTTT
TRBV7-9,TRBJ2-3,NA,TRBD1,CASSFRGRGTDTQYF,TGTGCCAGCAGCTTCAGGGGGCGAGGAACAGATACGCAGTATTTT
TRBV7-3,TRBJ2-3,NA,TRBD2,CASSPHRVAGGSDTQYF,TGTGCCAGCAGCCCCCATCGGGTAGCGGGGGGTTCAGATACGCAGTATTTT
TRBV11-3,TRBJ1-1,NA,NA,CASSLGEVEAFF,TGTGCCAGCAGCTTAGGGGAGGTAGAAGCTTTCTTT
TRBV9,TRBJ2-2,NA,TRBD2,CASSVATRGGTGELFF,TGTGCCAGCAGCGTAGCTACCCGGGGGGGCACCGGGGAGCTGTTTTTT
TRBV5-1,TRBJ1-3,NA,NA,CASSFSMGSGNTIYF,TGCGCCAGCAGCTTTTCCATGGGATCTGGAAACACCATATATTTT
TRBV5-6,TRBJ2-3,NA,NA,CASSLNYRQVTDTQYF,TGTGCCAGCAGCTTGAATTACAGGCAGGTAACAGATACGCAGTATTTT
TRBV6-5,TRBJ1-2,NA,NA,CASVLNYGYTF,TGTGCCAGCGTCCTTAACTATGGCTACACCTTC
TRBV5-1,TRBJ2-5,NA,TRBD2,CASSSGLGQETQYF,TGCGCCAGCAGTTCCGGACTAGGGCAAGAGACCCAGTACTTC
TRBV6-4,TRBJ2-1,NA,NA,CASSDSGTTNEQFF,TGTGCCAGCAGTGACTCAGGGACAACCAATGAGCAGTTCTTC
TRBV30,TRBJ1-3,NA,NA,CAWSGRLKILDTIYF,TGTGCCTGGAGCGGTAGGCTGAAAATTCTTGACACCATATATTTT
TRBV7-2,TRBJ2-1,NA,TRBD2,CASSLSSGSHNEQFF,TGTGCCAGCAGCTTATCGAGCGGGAGCCACAATGAGCAGTTCTTC
TRBV5-1,TRBJ2-3,NA,NA,CASSLALGPDTQYF,TGCGCCAGCAGCTTGGCCCTCGGTCCGGATACGCAGTATTTT
TRBV5-1,TRBJ2-3,NA,TRBD2,CASSLSGGGTDTQYF,TGCGCCAGCAGCTTAAGCGGGGGAGGGACAGATACGCAGTATTTT
TRBV30,TRBJ1-1,NA,NA,CAWISTEAFF,TGTGCCTGGATCAGCACTGAAGCTTTCTTT
TRBV6-6,TRBJ2-1,NA,NA,CASSGTTHDNEQFF,TGTGCCAGCAGTGGGACGACCCATGACAATGAGCAGTTCTTC
TRBV11-2,TRBJ1-1,NA,NA,CASSLGRGAANTEAFF,TGTGCCAGCAGCTTAGGACGGGGGGCTGCGAACACTGAAGCTTTCTTT
TRBV7-2,TRBJ2-3,NA,TRBD2,CASSLVAGSTDTQYF,TGTGCCAGCAGCTTAGTAGCGGGGAGCACAGATACGCAGTATTTT
TRBV30,TRBJ1-4,NA,TRBD1,CAWSVPYGTASNEKLFF,TGTGCCTGGAGTGTCCCTTATGGGACAGCGTCTAATGAAAAACTGTTTTTT
TRBV6-1,TRBJ1-6,NA,NA,CASSDSQGLNSPLHF,TGTGCCAGCAGTGATTCCCAGGGACTTAATTCACCCCTCCACTTT
TRBV9,TRBJ1-3,NA,NA,CASSVLDRGLSGNTIYF,TGTGCCAGCAGCGTATTGGATAGGGGCCTCTCTGGAAACACCATATATTTT
TRBV2,TRBJ2-7,NA,NA,CASSEARGYEQYF,TGTGCCAGCAGTGAAGCAAGGGGCTACGAGCAGTACTTC
TRBV29-1,TRBJ2-1,NA,TRBD2,CSVEDTSGGARYNEQFF,TGCAGCGTTGAAGATACTAGCGGGGGTGCTAGATACAATGAGCAGTTCTTC
TRBV6-1,TRBJ1-1,NA,NA,CASTPTGPGNTEAFF,TGTGCCAGCACTCCAACGGGTCCTGGGAACACTGAAGCTTTCTTT
TRBV27,TRBJ1-1,NA,NA,CASSQTRETEAFF,TGTGCCAGCAGTCAGACCAGGGAGACTGAAGCTTTCTTT
TRBV15,TRBJ1-6,NA,TRBD1,CATSTDRGYSPLHF,TGTGCCACCAGCACGGACAGGGGATACTCACCCCTCCACTTT
TRBV7-2,TRBJ2-7,NA,TRBD1,CASSSRGPGYEQYF,TGTGCCAGCAGCTCCAGGGGGCCGGGCTACGAGCAGTACTTC
TRBV11-3,TRBJ2-2,NA,NA,CASSLDGETGELFF,TGTGCCAGCAGCTTAGATGGGGAGACCGGGGAGCTGTTTTTT
TRBV18,TRBJ2-1,NA,NA,CASSPIGGFSNEQFF,TGTGCCAGCTCGCCTATAGGGGGGTTCTCCAATGAGCAGTTCTTC